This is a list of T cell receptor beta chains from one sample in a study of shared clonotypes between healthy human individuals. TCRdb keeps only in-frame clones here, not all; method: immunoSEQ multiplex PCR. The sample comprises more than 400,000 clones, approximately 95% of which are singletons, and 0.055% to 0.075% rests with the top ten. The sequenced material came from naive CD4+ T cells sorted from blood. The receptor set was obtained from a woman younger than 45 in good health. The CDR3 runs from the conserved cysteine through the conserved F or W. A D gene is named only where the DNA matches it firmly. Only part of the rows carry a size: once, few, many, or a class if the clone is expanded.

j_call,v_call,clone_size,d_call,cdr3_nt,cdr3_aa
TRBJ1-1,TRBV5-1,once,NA,TGCGCCAGCAGCAGCACCGGGACAACTAACACTGAAGCTTTCTTT,CASSSTGTTNTEAFF
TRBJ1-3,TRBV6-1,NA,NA,TGTGCCAGCAGTGAGTTCGGGGGATCTGGAAACACCATATATTTT,CASSEFGGSGNTIYF
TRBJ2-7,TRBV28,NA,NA,TGTGCCAGCAGTTCCCCGGGGGGCGGGTCACCCTACGAGCAGTACTTC,CASSSPGGGSPYEQYF
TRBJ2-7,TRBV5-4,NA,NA,TGTGCCAGCAGCTTAGACAGGATGAACGAGCAGTACTTC,CASSLDRMNEQYF
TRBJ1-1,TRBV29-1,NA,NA,TGCAGCGTTGAAGGGTCGGGGAAGATCACTGAAGCTTTCTTT,CSVEGSGKITEAFF
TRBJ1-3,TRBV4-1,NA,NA,TGCGCCAGCAGCCAAGGAAACACCATATATTTT,CASSQGNTIYF
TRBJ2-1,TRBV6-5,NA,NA,TGTGCCAGCAGCCTGAGCGGGCCGACCTACAATGAGCAGTTCTTC,CASSLSGPTYNEQFF
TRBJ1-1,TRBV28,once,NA,TGTGCCAGCAGTTTAATCCGAAGGGCGGGGGACACTGAAGCTTTCTTT,CASSLIRRAGDTEAFF
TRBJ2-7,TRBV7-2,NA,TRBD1,TGTGCCAGCAGCTTAGGCCCCGCCCGGCAGGGGGCGTACGAGCAGTACTTC,CASSLGPARQGAYEQYF
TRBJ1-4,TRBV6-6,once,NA,TGTGCCAGCAGTGACCAGGGCCTGAATGAAAAACTGTTTTTT,CASSDQGLNEKLFF
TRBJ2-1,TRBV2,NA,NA,TGTGCCAGCAGCACGGGTATCTACAATGAGCAGTTCTTC,CASSTGIYNEQFF
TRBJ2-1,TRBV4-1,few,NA,TGCGCCAGCAGCCATAGCAATGAGCAGTTCTTC,CASSHSNEQFF
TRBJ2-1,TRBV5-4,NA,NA,TGTGCCAGCAGCTTGGCTTTTGGCAATGAGCAGTTCTTC,CASSLAFGNEQFF
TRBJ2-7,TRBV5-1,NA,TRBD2,TGCGCCAGCAGGGGAAGCGGGACTAGCGGGAGTGGCAACTACTACGAGCAGTACTTC,CASRGSGTSGSGNYYEQYF
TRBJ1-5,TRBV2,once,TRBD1,TGTGCCAGCAGCGAACAGGGGGCTAGCAATCAGCCCCAGCATTTT,CASSEQGASNQPQHF
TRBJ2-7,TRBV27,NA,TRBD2,TGTGCCAGCAGTCCCCGAAGTAGCGGGAGGGTCTACGAGCAGTACTTC,CASSPRSSGRVYEQYF
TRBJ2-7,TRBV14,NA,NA,TGTGCCAGCAGCCAAGCTTCCGAGCAGTACTTC,CASSQASEQYF
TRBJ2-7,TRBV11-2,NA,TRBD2,TGTGCCAGCAGCGATCTAGCGGGAGGGCCCTACGAGCAGTACTTC,CASSDLAGGPYEQYF
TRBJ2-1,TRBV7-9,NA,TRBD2,TGTGCCAGCAGCTTACGGCCGCTAGCGGGAGCTGAGAATGAGCAGTTCTTC,CASSLRPLAGAENEQFF
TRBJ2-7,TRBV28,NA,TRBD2,TGTGCCAGCAGTAGACTAGCGGGGGGATCCTACGAGCAGTACTTC,CASSRLAGGSYEQYF
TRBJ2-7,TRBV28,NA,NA,TGTGCCATACGGGGGAGAGGAGTCTACGAGCAGTACTTC,CAIRGRGVYEQYF
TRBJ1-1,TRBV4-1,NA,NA,TGCGCCAGCAGAGGGAACACTGAAGCTTTCTTT,CASRGNTEAFF
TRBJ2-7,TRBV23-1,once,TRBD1,TGCGCCAGCAGTCACCCAGGGGGACCCGAGCAGTACTTC,CASSHPGGPEQYF
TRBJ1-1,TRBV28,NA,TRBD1,TGTGCCAGCAGCCGGGACAGCGCCGTAGGGAAAGCTTTCTTT,CASSRDSAVGKAFF
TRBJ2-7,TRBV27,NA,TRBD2,TGTGCCAGCAGTACCCGCCCATTAGCGGGAGGTCCAAACTACGAGCAGTACTTC,CASSTRPLAGGPNYEQYF
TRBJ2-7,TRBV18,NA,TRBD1,TGTGCCAGCTCACCACCGGCCGGGACAGGCGGCGAGCAGTACTTC,CASSPPAGTGGEQYF
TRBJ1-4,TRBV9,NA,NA,TGTGCCAGCAGCGTCCTCGGACGGAGAAATGAAAAACTGTTTTTT,CASSVLGRRNEKLFF
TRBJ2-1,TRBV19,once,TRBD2,TGTGCCAGTCGACCGACTAGCGGGAGATCCTACAATGAGCAGTTCTTC,CASRPTSGRSYNEQFF
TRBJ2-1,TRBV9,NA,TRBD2,TGTGCCAGCAGCGTAGGAATAGCGGGAGTCAACGTCGGGCTCTACAATGAGCAGTTCTTC,CASSVGIAGVNVGLYNEQFF
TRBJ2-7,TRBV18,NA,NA,TGTGCCAGCTCGAGTCAGAGCTACGAGCAGTACTTC,CASSSQSYEQYF
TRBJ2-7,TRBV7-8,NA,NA,TGTGCCAGCAGCTTAGCGGGCGTGGTTAGGGAGCAGTACTTC,CASSLAGVVREQYF
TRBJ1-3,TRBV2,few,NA,TGTGCCAGCAGAATGCTTGGGTCCTCTGGAAACACCATATATTTT,CASRMLGSSGNTIYF
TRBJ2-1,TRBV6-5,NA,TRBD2,TGTGCCAGCAGTTACGGAGCGGGGGGCCCGGTCAATGAGCAGTTCTTC,CASSYGAGGPVNEQFF
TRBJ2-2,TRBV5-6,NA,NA,TGTGCCAGCAGCTCCCGGCGCACCGGGGAGCTGTTTTTT,CASSSRRTGELFF
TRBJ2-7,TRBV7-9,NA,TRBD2,TGTGCCAGCAGCCTTTGGACTAGCGGAAACTACGAGCAGTACTTC,CASSLWTSGNYEQYF
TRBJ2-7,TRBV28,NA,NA,TGTGCCAGCTTGGGTTGGGGAGTATCCTACGAGCAGTACTTC,CASLGWGVSYEQYF
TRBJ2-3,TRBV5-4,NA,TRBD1,TGTGCCAGCAGCTCCTATGGACAGGGGGCAACAGATACGCAGTATTTT,CASSSYGQGATDTQYF
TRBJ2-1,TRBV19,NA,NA,TGTGCCAGTAGTATAGATAGTATCGGTGAGCAGTTCTTC,CASSIDSIGEQFF
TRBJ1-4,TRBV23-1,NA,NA,TGCGCCAGCAGTCACCCCGACGCGGCAACTAATGAAAAACTGTTTTTT,CASSHPDAATNEKLFF
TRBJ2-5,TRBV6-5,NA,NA,TGTGCCAGCAGCACGGGGGGCCGGCCGGAGACCCAGTACTTC,CASSTGGRPETQYF
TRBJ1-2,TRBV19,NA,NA,TGTGCCAGTAGTATTGGGGTAGTGGGGCAGGATGGAGGCTATGGCTACACCTTC,CASSIGVVGQDGGYGYTF
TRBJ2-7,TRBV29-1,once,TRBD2,TGCAGCGTTGGTGTAAACGGGAGGACCTTGGGGGAGCAGTACTTC,CSVGVNGRTLGEQYF